Below, 20 T cell receptor beta chains from the same sample are listed, as sequenced in a study of blood T cell repertoires in COVID-19. Assay: immunoSEQ multiplex PCR; the TCRdb copy retains only in-frame clones and omits some. The sample shows 51,000 or so clones, about four fifths of them seen only once. Sequencing was carried out using peripheral blood. These receptors were obtained from a man in his sixties or seventies with active COVID-19.

This clone was recorded once. The gene calls are TRBV12-3 or TRBV12-4 and TRBJ1-4; D is unresolved. The CDR3 runs 11 residues. Trimming cost V 7 bases and J 3 bases, with 3 bases left between them. CDR3 region: CASTSNEKLFF. DNA of the CDR3: TGTGCCAGCACCTCTAATGAAAAACTGTTTTTT.

This clone turned up a few times. The J gene is TRBJ2-2, the V gene TRBV18, with a possible D match to TRBD1 (5 bases). V was shortened by 3 bases and J by 1 base, with 6 bases between the two germline ends. The CDR3 contains 14 residues. Germline CDR1 KGHSH, CDR2 LQKENI. The CDR3 sequence: CASSPQGNTGELFF. CDR3 coding DNA: TGTGCCAGCTCACCTCAGGGGAACACCGGGGAGCTGTTTTTT.

The chain joins TRBV30 to TRBJ1-1, with D perhaps matching TRBD1 (6 bases). Germline V gives CDR1 GTSNPN, CDR2 SVGIG (reference sequence). The V end was cut by 5 bases, the J end by 5 bases, with 15 bases between. The CDR3 spans 13 residues. CDR3 sequence reads: CAWGNRVRTEAFF. CDR3 DNA: TGTGCCTGGGGCAACAGGGTGAGGACTGAAGCTTTCTTT.

The chain links TRBV4-1 to TRBJ2-4; no firm D call. The V end lost 4 bases, the J end lost 8 bases, and 12 bases lay between the germline ends. Germline values: CDR1 MGHRA, CDR2 YSYEKL. This CDR3 comprises 13 residues. CDR3 nucleotide sequence: TGCGCCAGCAGCCTCCTCTCCCCCGACATTCAGTACTTC. This codes for CASSLLSPDIQYF.

V usage is TRBV19 and J usage is TRBJ1-5, with D unclear. The CDR3 sequence is 16 residues long. V was clipped by 9 bases and J by 0 bases, with 18 bases between them. CDR1 and CDR2 (germline): LNHDA, SQIVND (reference sequence). The CDR3 DNA reads TGTGCCAGCCTCGGGTCTCCGAAGGATAGCAATCAGCCCCAGCATTTT. Amino acid sequence: CASLGSPKDSNQPQHF.

The chain joins TRBV2 to TRBJ2-3, with 9 bases matching TRBD1. CDR3 size: 14 residues. Germline V CDR1 and CDR2: SNHLY, FYNNEI. V was pared by 5 bases and J by 3 bases, with 3 bases of the junction left unmatched. CDR3 protein: CASSRTGATDTQYF. The CDR3 DNA is TGTGCCAGCAGTCGGACAGGGGCAACAGATACGCAGTATTTT.

The chain couples TRBV2 to TRBJ2-2, with D possibly being TRBD1 (6 bases). V gave up 6 bases and J gave up 4 bases, with 15 bases separating them. Germline V gene data show CDR1 as SNHLY and CDR2 as FYNNEI. This CDR3 spans 15 amino acids. For the CDR3, the DNA is TGTGCCAGCAGGAGACAGAACAGGGTCACCGGGGAGCTGTTTTTT. It specifies CASRRQNRVTGELFF.

The rearrangement links TRBV7-2 to TRBJ1-1; 7 bases align to TRBD1. V was clipped by 3 bases and J by 0 bases; unmatched bases: 1. The germline CDR1 and CDR2 sequences are SGHTA and FQGNSA. CDR3 size: 14 residues. CDR3 DNA: TGTGCCAGCAGCTTGGACAGGATGAACACTGAAGCTTTCTTT. This translates into CASSLDRMNTEAFF.

The genes are TRBV6-2 or TRBV6-3 and TRBJ2-7, with a possible D match to TRBD2 (6 bases). The germline CDR1 and CDR2 sequences are MNHEY and SVGEGT. The CDR3 is made up of 15 amino acids. The germline V and J ends were trimmed by 6 bases and 2 bases, with 17 bases remaining between them. For the CDR3, the DNA is TGTGCCAGCAGCCAGGGACTTTTATCACCCTACGAGCAGTACTTC. It is translated as CASSQGLLSPYEQYF.

The chain has TRBV21-1 and TRBJ1-5; TRBD1 was called by the table and not checked on the DNA. TRBV21-1 is classified as a pseudogene. This CDR3 region has 17 residues. This CDR3 is CASSKKKAGYSDQPQHF. CDR3 nucleotide sequence: TGTGCCAGCAGCAAAAAAAAGGCAGGTTATTCGGATCAGCCCCAGCATTTT.

V and J are TRBV5-6 and TRBJ2-7; 8 bases map to TRBD1. Losses at the gene ends were 4 bases for V and 0 bases for J; bases not matched to a gene: 6. The CDR3 sequence is 15 residues long. Germline CDR1 SGHDT, CDR2 YYEEEE. The CDR3 loop reads CASSRSGQASYEQYF. The CDR3 nucleotides read TGTGCCAGCAGCCGGTCGGGACAGGCCTCCTACGAGCAGTACTTC. Variable domain in full (rest from reference TRBV5-6 and TRBJ2-7): DAGVTQSPTHLIKTRGQQVTLRCSPKSGHDTVSWYQQALGQGPQFIFQYYEEEERQRGNFPDRFSGHQFPNYSSELNVNALLLGDSALYLCASSRSGQASYEQYFGPGTRLTVT.

V and J are TRBV5-1 and TRBJ1-4; 7 positions agree with TRBD1. The CDR3 totals 15 residues. The V gene end was trimmed by 6 bases and the J gene end by 0 bases; junction bases not matched to a gene: 5. Germline-derived CDR1 and CDR2 are SGHRS and YFSETQ. The CDR3 sequence: CASTRDSPTNEKLFF. In DNA, the CDR3 is TGCGCCAGCACCCGGGACAGCCCAACTAATGAAAAACTGTTTTTT.

The rearrangement joins TRBV13 to TRBJ2-1, with D possibly TRBD2 on 6 matching bases. CDR1 and CDR2 from the germline V gene are PRHDT and FYEKMQ (reference sequence). V lost 2 bases and J 2 bases, leaving 16 bases between the germline ends. There are 17 residues in the CDR3. CDR3 bases: TGTGCCAGCAGCTTATCACTAGCACCGACAGCCTACAATGAGCAGTTCTTC. This codes for CASSLSLAPTAYNEQFF.

CDR3 loop: CACSAPLGTAAYGYTF. Written as DNA, the CDR3 is TGTGCCTGCTCCGCTCCCCTCGGGACAGCTGCTTATGGCTACACCTTC. The chain links TRBV30 to TRBJ1-2; 7 nucleotides align to TRBD1. CDR3 length equals 16 residues. Germline lookup yields CDR1 GTSNPN and CDR2 SVGIG (reference sequence). J gave up 5 bases and V 6 bases, and 18 bases lay outside the gene matches.

V is TRBV10-3 and J is TRBJ2-7, with D tentatively TRBD2 (6 bases). The germline V gene has CDR1 ENHRY and CDR2 SYGVKD. This CDR3 has 14 residues. Between the trimmed V and J ends, which lost 2 bases and 3 bases, there was a span of 11 bases. The CDR3 here is CAISEDGGYYEQYF. The CDR3 nucleotides are TGTGCCATCAGTGAGGACGGGGGATACTACGAGCAGTACTTC.

CDR3 sequence: CSVGGGFAGYTF. The CDR3 DNA is TGCAGCGTTGGAGGGGGCTTCGCTGGCTACACCTTC. The chain links TRBV29-1 to TRBJ1-2; 7 bases align to TRBD1. V shed 4 bases and J 7 bases; nucleotides not matched to a gene: 6. This CDR3 comprises 12 residues. CDR1 is SQVTM, CDR2 ANQGSEA, per germline.

The chain combines TRBV9 with TRBJ1-2; TRBD1 is a possible D gene (5 bases). The CDR3 runs 14 residues. Trimming shortened V by 0 bases and J by 5 bases, and 11 bases separated the two germline ends. Germline V CDR1 and CDR2: SGDLS, YYNGEE. The CDR3 sequence is CASSVGAGKYGYTF. The DNA for the CDR3 is TGTGCCAGCAGCGTAGGGGCAGGGAAATATGGCTACACCTTC.

The chain joins TRBV18 to TRBJ1-4, with a possible D match to TRBD1 (6 bases). CDR3 size: 14 residues. CDR1 is KGHSH, CDR2 LQKENI, per germline. Trimming pared 8 bases from V and 4 bases from J, leaving 14 bases between. The CDR3 loop is CASHSGAGNEKLFF. The CDR3 coding sequence is TGTGCCAGCCACTCAGGGGCGGGTAATGAAAAACTGTTTTTT.

The chain links TRBV30 to TRBJ2-1, with a weak D call TRBD2 (6 bases). The V end lost 4 bases, the J end lost 1 base, and 14 bases lay between the germline ends. The CDR3 runs to 15 residues. CDR1 GTSNPN and CDR2 SVGIG come from the germline V gene (reference sequence). The DNA of the CDR3 is TGTGCCTGGATCCCGGCGGGGCATTCCTACAATGAGCAGTTCTTC. Its protein is CAWIPAGHSYNEQFF.

In this sample, this clone turned up once. The genes are TRBV6-5 and TRBJ1-3, with TRBD1 matching over 9 bases. CDR3 length: 14 residues. The germline V gene has CDR1 MNHEY and CDR2 SVGAGI. V lost 6 bases and J lost 4; bases outside the gene matches: 4. This chain's CDR3 is CASRGGTGGNTIYF. In nucleotides, the CDR3 is TGTGCCAGCAGGGGGGGGACAGGGGGAAACACCATATATTTT.